These 15 T cell receptor beta chains share one sample of origin, sequenced in a study of shared clonotypes between healthy human individuals. Libraries were prepared by immunoSEQ multiplex PCR; TCRdb keeps only in-frame clonotypes and omits some of them. The sample lists fewer than 3 million clones, under 95% occurring once. Material for sequencing was naive CD4+ T cells from PBMCs. Sample subset: CD45RA+ positively selected. All receptors derive from a man younger than 35 in good health. Some clones in this sample may be carry-over from other donors' samples.

The CDR3 nucleotides are TGTGCCAGCAGCCTACTGACAGGGACCCTCCACACAGATACGCAGTATTTT. It yields the protein CASSLLTGTLHTDTQYF. The chain joins TRBV27 to TRBJ2-3, with 7 bases identical to TRBD1. In germline, CDR1 is MNHEY, CDR2 SMNVEV (reference sequence). CDR3 length equals 17 residues. Germline trimming cut 6 bases from V and 2 bases from J; bases unmatched to any gene: 14.

The chain has TRBV18 and TRBJ1-1; D not resolved. This CDR3 has 14 amino acids. Per the germline V gene, CDR1 is KGHSH and CDR2 is LQKENI. Between the trimmed V and J ends, which lost 0 bases and 5 bases, there was a span of 10 bases. Here the CDR3 reads CASSPPGRRTEAFF. In DNA form, the CDR3 reads TGTGCCAGCTCACCACCGGGGAGACGGACTGAAGCTTTCTTT.

The chain combines TRBV7-9 with TRBJ2-7; D perhaps matches TRBD2 (6 bases). Trimming removed 8 bases at V and 6 bases at J, with 17 bases between. Germline V CDR1 and CDR2: SEHNR, FQNEAQ (reference sequence). The CDR3 consists of 13 residues. The DNA of the CDR3 is TGTGCCAGCGAAGGGACTTACGGGGGCGAGCAGTACTTC. Protein product: CASEGTYGGEQYF. Based on the CDR3 plus reference TRBV7-9 and TRBJ2-7, the full variable domain is DTGVSQNPRHKITKRGQNVTFRCDPISEHNRLYWYRQTLGQGPEFLTYFQNEAQLEKSRLLSDRFSAERPKGSFSTLEIQRTEQGDSAMYLCASEGTYGGEQYFGPGTRLTVT.

With respect to this clone: The same CDR3 arises from other DNA sequences in this sample as well. This chain joins TRBV7-2 and TRBJ2-1; unclear D gene. The germline gives CDR1 SGHTA, CDR2 FQGNSA. V lost 1 base to trimming and J lost 5 bases, with 3 bases between them. The CDR3 is 12 amino acids. The CDR3 spells CASSLVNNEQFF. DNA of the CDR3: TGTGCCAGCAGCTTAGTTAACAATGAGCAGTTCTTC.

The chain recombines TRBV29-1 with TRBJ2-1, with TRBD1 matching over 7 bases. With V trimmed by 1 base and J by 3 bases, 3 bases remained unmatched. The germline V gene encodes CDR1 SQVTM and CDR2 ANQGSEA. The CDR3 has 14 amino acids. The CDR3 DNA is TGCAGCGTTGAAGGGACAGGTGACTACAATGAGCAGTTCTTC. This sequence encodes CSVEGTGDYNEQFF.

The chain couples TRBV20-1 to TRBJ1-6; D is perhaps TRBD1 (6 bases). V was shortened by 6 bases and J by 9 bases, with 9 bases between the two germline ends. CDR3 length: 11 residues. Germline CDR1 and CDR2: DFQATT and SNEGSKA (reference sequence). The DNA of the CDR3 is TGCAGTGCGGAGGGGGGTTCACCCCTCCACTTT. It translates to CSAEGGSPLHF.

The chain joins TRBV28 to TRBJ2-1; 9 bases fit TRBD2. Germline-derived CDR1 and CDR2 are MDHEN and SYDVKM. The length of the CDR3 is 18 residues. V shed 2 bases and J 7 bases; nucleotides not matched to a gene: 15. The CDR3 here is CASSLIMAGGAVGNEQFF. Written as DNA, the CDR3 is TGTGCCAGCAGTTTAATAATGGCGGGAGGGGCGGTAGGGAATGAGCAGTTCTTC.

The rearrangement links TRBV2 to TRBJ1-5; 9 bases are a match to TRBD1. V lost 6 bases to trimming and J lost 0 bases; unmatched junction nucleotides: 6. Germline CDR1 reads SNHLY; CDR2 reads FYNNEI. The CDR3 loop spans 16 amino acids. The CDR3 DNA reads as TGTGCCAGCAGCTCACAGGGGGCTATTAGCAATCAGCCCCAGCATTTT. Its protein is CASSSQGAISNQPQHF.

This chain connects TRBV30 to TRBJ1-1, with D possibly matching TRBD1 (5 bases). V shed 3 bases and J shed 0 bases, with 8 bases lying between them. Per the germline V gene, CDR1 is GTSNPN and CDR2 is SVGIG (reference sequence). CDR3 length: 13 residues. CDR3 protein: CAWSDRLNTEAFF. In nucleotides, the CDR3 is TGTGCCTGGAGCGACAGACTGAACACTGAAGCTTTCTTT.

This clone was seen only once. CDR3 protein: CASSSTGTANEQFF. As DNA, the CDR3 is TGTGCCAGCTCGTCAACCGGGACAGCCAATGAGCAGTTCTTC. The V gene is TRBV18, the J gene TRBJ2-1; 7 bases map to TRBD1. The germline V gene has CDR1 KGHSH and CDR2 LQKENI. The CDR3 consists of 14 residues. V lost 6 bases, J lost 6 bases, and 8 bases stayed unmatched.

V and J are TRBV9 and TRBJ2-7, with 8 bases fitting TRBD2. The CDR3 totals 14 residues. Unmatched junction bases numbered 3, after V lost 4 bases and J lost 0 bases. Germline CDR1 and CDR2: SGDLS and YYNGEE. The CDR3 DNA reads as TGTGCCAGCAGCCAAAGCGGGAGCTCCTACGAGCAGTACTTC. It yields the protein CASSQSGSSYEQYF.

This chain uses TRBV28 with TRBJ1-2; no clear D. Trimming shortened V by 10 bases and J by 3 bases, and 15 bases separated the two germline ends. The CDR3 extends over 13 amino acids. In germline, CDR1 is MDHEN, CDR2 SYDVKM. The CDR3 reads CAIKRAGDYGYTF. CDR3 nucleotides: TGTGCCATCAAAAGGGCCGGCGACTATGGCTACACCTTC.

V usage is TRBV4-1 and J usage is TRBJ2-1; D uncertain. Germline CDR1 MGHRA, CDR2 YSYEKL. The CDR3 is 12 amino acids. V was shortened by 0 bases and J by 8 bases, with 5 bases between the two germline ends. The CDR3 sequence is CASSQEGYEQFF. In DNA, the CDR3 is TGCGCCAGCAGCCAAGAGGGTTATGAGCAGTTCTTC.

The V gene is TRBV27, the J gene TRBJ2-5; 7 bases are a match to TRBD1. V lost 10 bases to trimming and J lost 3 bases; unmatched junction nucleotides: 5. This CDR3 is 12 amino acids long. Germline CDR1 is MNHEY and CDR2 is SMNVEV (reference sequence). This CDR3 is CAKTGEKETQYF. DNA for the CDR3: TGTGCCAAAACAGGGGAGAAAGAGACCCAGTACTTC.

This clone was counted a single time. The V call is TRBV5-1, the J call TRBJ2-6, with 7 bases matching TRBD1. The V and J ends lost 1 base and 3 bases, in that order; junction bases with no gene match: 4. CDR1 and CDR2 from the germline V gene are SGHRS and YFSETQ. The CDR3 is 16 amino acids. CDR3 nucleotide sequence: TGCGCCAGCAGCTTGAGAGGGGGCGGTGGGGCCAACGTCCTGACTTTC. This encodes CASSLRGGGGANVLTF.